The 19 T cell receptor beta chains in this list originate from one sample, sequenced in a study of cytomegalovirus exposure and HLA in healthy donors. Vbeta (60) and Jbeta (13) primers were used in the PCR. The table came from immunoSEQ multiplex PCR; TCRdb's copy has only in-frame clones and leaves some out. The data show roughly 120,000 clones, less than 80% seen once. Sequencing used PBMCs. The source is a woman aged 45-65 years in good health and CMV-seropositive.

Here the CDR3 DNA reads TGCGCCAGCAAACAATTCCGGACAGCAAACACTGAAGCTTTCTTT. It yields the protein CASKQFRTANTEAFF. V gene TRBV5-1 combines with J gene TRBJ1-1; a weak D match, TRBD1 (6 bases). The CDR3 contains 15 residues. Per the germline V gene, CDR1 is SGHRS and CDR2 is YFSETQ. Trimming shortened V by 6 bases and J by 2 bases, and 17 bases separated the two germline ends.

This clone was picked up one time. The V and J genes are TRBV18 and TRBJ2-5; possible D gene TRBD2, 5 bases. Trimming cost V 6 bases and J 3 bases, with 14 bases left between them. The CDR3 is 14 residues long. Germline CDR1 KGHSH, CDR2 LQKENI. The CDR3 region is CASSREGSKETQYF. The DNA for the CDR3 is TGTGCCAGCTCCAGAGAAGGGAGCAAAGAGACCCAGTACTTC. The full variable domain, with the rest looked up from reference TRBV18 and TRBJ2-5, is NAGVMQNPRHLVRRRGQEARLRCSPMKGHSHVYWYRQLPEEGLKFMVYLQKENIIDESGMPKERFSAEFPKEGPSILRIQQVVRGDSAAYFCASSREGSKETQYFGPGTRLLVL.

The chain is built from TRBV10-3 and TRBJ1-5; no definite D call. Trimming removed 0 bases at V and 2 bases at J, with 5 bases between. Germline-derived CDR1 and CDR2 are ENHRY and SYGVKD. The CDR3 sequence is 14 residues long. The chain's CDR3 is CAISESTGNQPQHF. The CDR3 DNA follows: TGTGCCATCAGTGAGTCTACGGGCAATCAGCCCCAGCATTTT.

The CDR3 coding sequence is TGTGCCAGTAGTCTACAGGGGGCCGGGGAGCTGTTTTTT. Translation gives CASSLQGAGELFF. The V call is TRBV19, the J call TRBJ2-2, with TRBD1 matching over 8 bases. The length of the CDR3 is 13 residues. Looked up from germline, CDR1 is LNHDA and CDR2 is SQIVND (reference sequence). After removal of 5 bases from V and 6 bases from J, the junction contained 2 bases not matched to a gene.

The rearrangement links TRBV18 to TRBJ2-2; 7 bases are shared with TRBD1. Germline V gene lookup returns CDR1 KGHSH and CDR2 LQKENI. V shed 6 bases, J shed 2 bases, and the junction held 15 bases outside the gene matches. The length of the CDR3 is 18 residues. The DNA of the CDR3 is TGTGCCAGCTCTCAACTATACAGGGGACGCAAAAACACCGGGGAGCTGTTTTTT. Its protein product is CASSQLYRGRKNTGELFF.

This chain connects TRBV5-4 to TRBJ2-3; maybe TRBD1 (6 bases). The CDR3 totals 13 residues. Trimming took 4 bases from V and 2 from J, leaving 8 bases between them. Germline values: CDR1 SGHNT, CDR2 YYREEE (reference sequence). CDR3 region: CASSRQDTDTQYF. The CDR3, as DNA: TGTGCCAGCAGCCGACAGGACACAGATACGCAGTATTTT.

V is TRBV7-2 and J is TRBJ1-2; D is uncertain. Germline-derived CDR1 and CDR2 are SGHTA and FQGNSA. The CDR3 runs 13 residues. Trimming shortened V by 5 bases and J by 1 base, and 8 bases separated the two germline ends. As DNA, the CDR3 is TGTGCCAGCAGCCTGTCTAATAACTATGGCTACACCTTC. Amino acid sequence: CASSLSNNYGYTF.

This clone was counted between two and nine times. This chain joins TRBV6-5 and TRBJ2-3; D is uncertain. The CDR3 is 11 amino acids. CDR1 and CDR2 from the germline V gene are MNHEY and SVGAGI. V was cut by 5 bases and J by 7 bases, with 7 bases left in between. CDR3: CASSEMNTQYF. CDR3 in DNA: TGTGCCAGCAGTGAGATGAATACGCAGTATTTT.

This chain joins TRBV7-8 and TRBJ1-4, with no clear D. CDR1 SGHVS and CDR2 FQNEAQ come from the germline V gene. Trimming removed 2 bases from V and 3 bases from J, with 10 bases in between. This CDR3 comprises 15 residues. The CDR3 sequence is CASSLWQRPNEKLFF. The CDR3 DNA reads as TGTGCCAGCAGCTTATGGCAACGCCCTAATGAAAAACTGTTTTTT. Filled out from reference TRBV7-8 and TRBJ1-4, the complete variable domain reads GAGVSQSPRYKVAKRGQDVALRCDPISGHVSLFWYQQALGQGPEFLTYFQNEAQLDKSGLPSDRFFAERPEGSVSTLKIQRTQQEDSAVYLCASSLWQRPNEKLFFGSGTQLSVL.

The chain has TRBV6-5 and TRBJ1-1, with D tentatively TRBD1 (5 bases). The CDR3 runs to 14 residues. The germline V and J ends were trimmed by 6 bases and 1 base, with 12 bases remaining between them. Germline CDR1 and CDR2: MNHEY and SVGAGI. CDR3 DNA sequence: TGTGCCAGCAGCCGCTCGGGGGGGAACACTGAAGCTTTCTTT. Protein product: CASSRSGGNTEAFF.

The CDR3 DNA reads as TGTGCCAGTAGTCAGGGGCTGAACACCGGGGAGCTGTTTTTT. Amino acids: CASSQGLNTGELFF. The rearrangement uses TRBV19 and TRBJ2-2, with D possibly being TRBD1 (6 bases). V was clipped by 5 bases and J by 1 base, with 8 bases between them. Looked up from germline, CDR1 is LNHDA and CDR2 is SQIVND (reference sequence). The CDR3 spans 14 residues.

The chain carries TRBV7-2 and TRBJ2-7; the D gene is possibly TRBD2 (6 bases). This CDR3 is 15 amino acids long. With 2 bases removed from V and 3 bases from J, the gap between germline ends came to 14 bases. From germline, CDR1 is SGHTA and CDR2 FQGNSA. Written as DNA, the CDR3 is TGTGCCAGCAGCTTAAATCCGGGGGAAAGCTACGAGCAGTACTTC. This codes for CASSLNPGESYEQYF.

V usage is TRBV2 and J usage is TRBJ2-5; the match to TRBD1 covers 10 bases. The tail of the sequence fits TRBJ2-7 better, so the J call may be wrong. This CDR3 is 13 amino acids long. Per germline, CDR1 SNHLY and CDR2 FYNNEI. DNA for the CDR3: TGTGCCAGCACCCGGGACAGGGGATACGAGCAGTACTTC. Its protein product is CASTRDRGYEQYF.

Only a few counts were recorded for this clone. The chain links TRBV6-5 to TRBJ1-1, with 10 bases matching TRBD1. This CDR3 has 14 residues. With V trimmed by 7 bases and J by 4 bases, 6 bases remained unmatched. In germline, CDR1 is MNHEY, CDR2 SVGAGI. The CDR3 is CASTRQGAGTEAFF. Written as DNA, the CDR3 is TGTGCCAGCACCCGACAGGGGGCGGGCACTGAAGCTTTCTTT.

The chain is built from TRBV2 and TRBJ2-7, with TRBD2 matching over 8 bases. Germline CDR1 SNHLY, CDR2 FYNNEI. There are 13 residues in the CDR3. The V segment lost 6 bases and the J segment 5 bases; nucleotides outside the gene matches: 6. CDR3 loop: CASSARRGDEQYF. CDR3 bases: TGTGCCAGCAGCGCAAGGCGGGGGGACGAGCAGTACTTC.

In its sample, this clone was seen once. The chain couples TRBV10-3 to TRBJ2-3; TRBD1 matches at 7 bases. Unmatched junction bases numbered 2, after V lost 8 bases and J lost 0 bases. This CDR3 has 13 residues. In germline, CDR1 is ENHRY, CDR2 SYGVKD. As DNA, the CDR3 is TGTGCCATCTCAGGGGGTAGCACAGATACGCAGTATTTT. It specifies CAISGGSTDTQYF.

CDR3 sequence reads: CASSSGTELHGYTF. The CDR3 bases are TGCGCCAGCAGCTCCGGGACAGAGCTGCATGGCTACACCTTC. This chain uses TRBV5-1 with TRBJ1-2, with TRBD1 matching 7 bases. The junction had 8 bases not matched to a gene; V was cut back by 3 bases and J by 6 bases. CDR3 length equals 14 residues. Germline CDR1 SGHRS, CDR2 YFSETQ.

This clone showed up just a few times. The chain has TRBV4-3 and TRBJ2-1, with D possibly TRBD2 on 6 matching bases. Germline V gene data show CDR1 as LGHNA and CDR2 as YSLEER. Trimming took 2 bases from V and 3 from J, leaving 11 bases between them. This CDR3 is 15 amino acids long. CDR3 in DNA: TGCGCCAGCAGCCAAACAGGCGGGAACTACAATGAGCAGTTCTTC. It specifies CASSQTGGNYNEQFF.

The CDR3 loop is CASSFTGLNSGANVLTF. CDR3 coding DNA: TGTGCCAGCAGTTTTACCGGACTTAACTCTGGGGCCAACGTCCTGACTTTC. The chain recombines TRBV28 with TRBJ2-6; D may be TRBD2 (5 bases). V was pared by 3 bases and J by 0 bases, with 12 bases between. This CDR3 comprises 17 residues. CDR1 is MDHEN and CDR2 is SYDVKM in the germline V gene. Full variable domain (missing parts from reference TRBV28 and TRBJ2-6): DVKVTQSSRYLVKRTGEKVFLECVQDMDHENMFWYRQDPGLGLRLIYFSYDVKMKEKGDIPEGYSVSREKKERFSLILESASTNQTSMYLCASSFTGLNSGANVLTFGAGSRLTVL.